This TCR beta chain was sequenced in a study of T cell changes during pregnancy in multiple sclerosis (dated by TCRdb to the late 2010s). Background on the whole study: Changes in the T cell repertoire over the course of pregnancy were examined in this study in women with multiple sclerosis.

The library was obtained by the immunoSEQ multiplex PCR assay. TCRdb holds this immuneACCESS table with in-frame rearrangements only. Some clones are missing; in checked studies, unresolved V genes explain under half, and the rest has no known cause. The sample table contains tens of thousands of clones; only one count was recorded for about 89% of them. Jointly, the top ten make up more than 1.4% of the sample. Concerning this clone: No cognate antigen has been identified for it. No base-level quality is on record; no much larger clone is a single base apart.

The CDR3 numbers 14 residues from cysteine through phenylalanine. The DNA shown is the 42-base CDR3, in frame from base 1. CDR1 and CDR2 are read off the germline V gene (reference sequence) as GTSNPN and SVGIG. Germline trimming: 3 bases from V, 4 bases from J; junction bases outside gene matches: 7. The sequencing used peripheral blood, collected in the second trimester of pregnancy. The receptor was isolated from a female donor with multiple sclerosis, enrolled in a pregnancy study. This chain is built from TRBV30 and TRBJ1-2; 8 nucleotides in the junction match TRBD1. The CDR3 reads CAWSFTGGGYGYTF. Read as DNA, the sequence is TGTGCCTGGAGCTTTACAGGGGGGGGCTATGGCTACACCTTC.